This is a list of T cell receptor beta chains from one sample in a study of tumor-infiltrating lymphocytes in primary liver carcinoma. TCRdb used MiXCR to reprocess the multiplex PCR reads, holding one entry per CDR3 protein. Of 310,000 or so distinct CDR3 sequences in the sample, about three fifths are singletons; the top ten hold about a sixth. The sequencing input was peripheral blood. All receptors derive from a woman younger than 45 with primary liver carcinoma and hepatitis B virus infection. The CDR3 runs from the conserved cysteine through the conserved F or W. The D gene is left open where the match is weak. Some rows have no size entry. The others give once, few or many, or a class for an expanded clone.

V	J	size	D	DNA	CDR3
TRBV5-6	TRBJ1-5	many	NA	TGTGCCAGCAGCAGGACACCTAGCAATCAGCCCCAGCATTTT	CASSRTPSNQPQHF
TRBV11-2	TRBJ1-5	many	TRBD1	TGTGCCAGCAGCTTAGGGACAGGGGGCCTTGGAAGTAAGCCCCAGCATTTT	CASSLGTGGLGSKPQHF
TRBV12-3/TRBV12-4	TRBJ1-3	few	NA	TGTGCCAGCAGTTTAACCTATCACCCGCTCTCTGGAAACACCATATATTTT	CASSLTYHPLSGNTIYF
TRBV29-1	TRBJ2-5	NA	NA	TGCAGCGTTGGACGGGGGGCGGGGGAAGAGACCCAGTACTTC	CSVGRGAGEETQYF
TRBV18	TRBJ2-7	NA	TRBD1	TGTGCCAACTCACGGGACAGTTTTTCCTACGAGCAGTACTTC	CANSRDSFSYEQYF
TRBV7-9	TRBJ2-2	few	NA	TGTGCCAGCAGTCACCGAGACAGAAACACCGGGGAGCTGTTTTTT	CASSHRDRNTGELFF
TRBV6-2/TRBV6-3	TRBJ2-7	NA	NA	TGTGCCAGCAGTTACTCGCCCCCCACCATGGGGGCCTACGCGCAGTACTTC	CASSYSPPTMGAYAQYF
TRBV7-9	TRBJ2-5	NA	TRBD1	TGTGCCAGCAGCCCGGACAGGAGGCAAGAGACCCAGTACTTC	CASSPDRRQETQYF
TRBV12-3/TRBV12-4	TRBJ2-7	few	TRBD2	TGTGCCAGCACCCGGACTAGCGGGAGCTACGAGCAGTACTTC	CASTRTSGSYEQYF
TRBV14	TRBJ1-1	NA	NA	TGTGCCAGCAGGAAGACGGTGGGCACTGAAGCTTTCTTT	CASRKTVGTEAFF
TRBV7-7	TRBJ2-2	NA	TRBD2	TGTGCTAGCAGCCCTCAAGCGGGAGCAGGGGAGCTGTTTTTT	CASSPQAGAGELFF
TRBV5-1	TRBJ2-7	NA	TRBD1	TGCGCCAGCAGCTTTCGGGGGACAGGCTCCTACGAGCAGTACTTC	CASSFRGTGSYEQYF
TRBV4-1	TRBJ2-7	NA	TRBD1	TGCGCCAGCAGCCAAGAAGGGGGCCACGAGCAGTACTTC	CASSQEGGHEQYF
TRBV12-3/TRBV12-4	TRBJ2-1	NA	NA	TGTGCCAGCACACTCGGATCCCAAGCAGGCCGAGATGGGCAGTTCTTC	CASTLGSQAGRDGQFF
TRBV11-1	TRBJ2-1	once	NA	TGTGCTAGCAGCTTACTCAAGGCGGCCCACAATGAGCAGTTCTTC	CASSLLKAAHNEQFF
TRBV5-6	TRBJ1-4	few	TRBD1	TGTGCCAGCAGCTCCAAGGGGGCTCCGGGTGAAAAACTGTTTTTT	CASSSKGAPGEKLFF
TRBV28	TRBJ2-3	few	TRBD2	TGTGCCAGCAATCGGGGCGGGAGGGACACAGATACGCAGTATTTT	CASNRGGRDTDTQYF
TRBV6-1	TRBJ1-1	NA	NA	TGTGCTAGCAGACAACGGCGAGTGAAGACTGGAGCTTTCTTT	CASRQRRVKTGAFF
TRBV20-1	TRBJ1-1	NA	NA	TGCAGTGCTAGGAGTCAGTTGAACACTGAAGCTTTCTTT	CSARSQLNTEAFF
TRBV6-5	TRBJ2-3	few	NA	TGTGCCAGCAGCCAGGGATCAGGTTGGATAAGCACAGATACGCAGTATTTT	CASSQGSGWISTDTQYF
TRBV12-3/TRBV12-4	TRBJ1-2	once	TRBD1	TGTGTCAGCAGCGGGGGACAGAAAGAGGGAGGCTACACCTTC	CVSSGGQKEGGYTF
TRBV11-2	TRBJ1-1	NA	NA	TGTGGCAGCAGTAACGTAGGGATCAGGGCTTTCTTT	CGSSNVGIRAFF
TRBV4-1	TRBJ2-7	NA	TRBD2	TGTGCCAGCAGCGAGCGTACTAGCGGGCGTTCCTACGAGCAGTACTTC	CASSERTSGRSYEQYF
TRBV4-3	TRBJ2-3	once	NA	TGCGCCAGCAGCCAAGAGGTGTATAGCAATCAGCCCCAGTATTTT	CASSQEVYSNQPQYF
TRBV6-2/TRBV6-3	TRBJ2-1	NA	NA	TGTGCCAGCAGCCTGACGGTGTACAATGAGCAGTTCTTC	CASSLTVYNEQFF
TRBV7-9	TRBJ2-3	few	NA	TGTGCCAGCAGCTTCACGAGCTCTAGCACAGATACGCAGTATTTT	CASSFTSSSTDTQYF
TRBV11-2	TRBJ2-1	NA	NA	TGTGCCAGCGGCTTAGACAGCGGTAGATACAATGAGCAGTCCTTC	CASGLDSGRYNEQSF
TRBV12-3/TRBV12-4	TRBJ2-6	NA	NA	TGTGCCGGCAGTCGAGCGTTCGGCGTCCTGACTTTC	CAGSRAFGVLTF
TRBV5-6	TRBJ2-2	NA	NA	TGCGCCAGCATCTTGGCACACAGAGTCACCGGGGAGCTGTTTTTT	CASILAHRVTGELFF
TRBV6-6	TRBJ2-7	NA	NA	TGTGCCAGCAGTTGGGAACAAGCCTACTACGAGCAGTACTTC	CASSWEQAYYEQYF
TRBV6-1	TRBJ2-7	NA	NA	TGTGCCAGCAGTGAGCATATCACAGAGAGCTACGAGCAGCACTTC	CASSEHITESYEQHF
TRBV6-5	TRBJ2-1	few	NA	TGTGCCAGCAGTTATTCCTTTAGGAACAATGAGCAGTTCTTC	CASSYSFRNNEQFF
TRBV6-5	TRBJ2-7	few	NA	TGTGCCAGCATGGGAAGCGCAAGATCCTACGAGCAGTACTTC	CASMGSARSYEQYF
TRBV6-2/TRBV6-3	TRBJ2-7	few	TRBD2	TGTGCCACCCGAACCCTAGCGGGTTCCACTTCCGAGCAGTACTTC	CATRTLAGSTSEQYF
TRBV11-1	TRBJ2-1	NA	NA	TGTGCCATCAGCTTAGGTCGTTCCAATGAGCAGTTATTC	CAISLGRSNEQLF
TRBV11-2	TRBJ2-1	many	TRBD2	TGTGCCAGCAGCACCGGGACTAGCGGACAGCACTCCTACAATGAGCAGTTCTTC	CASSTGTSGQHSYNEQFF
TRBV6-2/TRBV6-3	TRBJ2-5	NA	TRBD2	TGTGCCAGCAGTAATCCAACCGGGGCTAGCGGTTTGAAGACCCAGTACTTC	CASSNPTGASGLKTQYF
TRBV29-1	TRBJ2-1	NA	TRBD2	TGCAGCGTTTCGACTGGCGGGAGAAACGTAAATAATGAGCAGTTCTTC	CSVSTGGRNVNNEQFF
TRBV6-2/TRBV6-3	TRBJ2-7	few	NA	TGTGCCAGCAGTAGGCCCCCGACGCACGAGCAGTACTTC	CASSRPPTHEQYF
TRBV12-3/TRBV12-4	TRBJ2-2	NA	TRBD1	TGTGCCAGCAATCCTCGGGACAGCGCGAACACCGGGGAGCTGTTTTTT	CASNPRDSANTGELFF